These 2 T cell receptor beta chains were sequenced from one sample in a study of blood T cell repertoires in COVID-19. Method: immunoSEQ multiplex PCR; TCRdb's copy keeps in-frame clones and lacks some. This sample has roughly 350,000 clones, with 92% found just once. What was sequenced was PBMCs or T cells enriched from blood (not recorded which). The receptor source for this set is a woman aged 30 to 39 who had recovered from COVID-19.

In DNA, the CDR3 is TGTGCCAGCAGTCGACAGGCGGCCCCCAGGGAGACCCAGTACTTC. It specifies CASSRQAAPRETQYF. This chain links TRBV27 with TRBJ2-5; tentatively, D is TRBD1 (6 bases). Germline V gene data show CDR1 as MNHEY and CDR2 as SMNVEV (reference sequence). This CDR3 has 15 amino acids. The ends were cut back, 5 bases at V and 5 bases at J, with 18 bases in the middle.

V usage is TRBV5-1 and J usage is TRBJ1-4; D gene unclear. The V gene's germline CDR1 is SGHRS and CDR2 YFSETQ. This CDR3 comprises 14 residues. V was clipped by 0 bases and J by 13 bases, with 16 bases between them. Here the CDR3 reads CASSLDDTVNLLFF. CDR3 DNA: TGCGCCAGCAGCTTGGATGACACCGTTAATTTACTGTTTTTT. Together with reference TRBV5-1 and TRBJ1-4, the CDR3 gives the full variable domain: KAGVTQTPRYLIKTRGQQVTLSCSPISGHRSVSWYQQTPGQGLQFLFEYFSETQRNKGNFPGRFSGRQFSNSRSEMNVSTLELGDSALYLCASSLDDTVNLLFFGSGTQLSVL.